Described below is a single TCR beta chain sequence and its context. This clonotype was picked up many times. The target of this receptor is not known. No base-level quality is on record; no much larger clone is a single base apart. Libraries were made using RACE. The sequencer listed for this sample is NextSeq 500. During library preparation, unique molecular identifiers were attached to individual cDNA molecules so that TCRs could be counted in a quantitative, reproducible way. The original methods were these. Samples had a median of roughly 99,000 TCRs, with a range from roughly 23,224 to 700,000. V, J and CDR3 annotation of the TCR reads was carried out using the Decombinator software suite. To make PS versus PT1 abundance plots, every sample was subsampled to the same number of TCRs (28,000). Expanded TCRs were defined as absent before sensitization and observed at least eight times at the 2-week time point. The public reads were reprocessed in TCRdb via fastp at Q25 and MiXCR, keeping in-frame beta chains. Identical CDR3 proteins give one entry, which carries the most common genes and DNA. The V and J calls and clone size come from TCRdb's table, not from the authors' own analysis. This sample gives 35,000 to 50,000 distinct CDR3 sequences in total; approximately 9.7% of them show up just once. About 14% of the sample comes from the top ten.

Interpreted using the paper, the time point label stands for: patch test 2, 6 weeks after DPC sensitization. The treatment or condition label here, explained by the study, means: therapeutic diphenylcyclopropenone sensitization with weekly scalp DPC. Total RNA was extracted from unfractionated whole blood collected in Tempus Blood RNA tubes. Blood at each patch-test visit was drawn before the patch test was applied. Patients were considered eligible if aged 18 to 70, diagnosed with alopecia and deemed suitable for DPC therapy, and patients were excluded if pregnant. This sample stems from a study of human T cells and chemical hapten exposure (dated by TCRdb to 2020 to 2022). Context from the whole study: For sensitization, 2% DPC in acetone was applied to an approximately 2 cm by approximately 2 cm area of upper inner arm skin. Weekly therapeutic DPC doses were additionally applied to the scalp of patients throughout the roughly 23-week study period. Patch tests used Finn chambers with 0.01% DPC on the upper back, scored after 6 days by International Contact Dermatitis Research Group standards. Alopecia areata with under or over 50% scalp involvement, alopecia totalis and alopecia universalis were represented in the patient cohort, which was mostly female. The libraries were sequenced as a pool, and the TCR yield per sample differed mostly because of small variations in library volumes within the pool. Peripheral blood TCR repertoire changes were tracked in vivo in alopecia patients during primary and secondary sensitization to the hapten diphenylcyclopropenone (DPC). Blood samples were taken from patients before sensitization (week 0) and then at 2, 6 and about 24 weeks after DPC sensitization. For TCR sequencing, blood came from some 31 alopecia patients at anywhere from one to four time points (pre-sensitization, 2, 6 and 24 weeks). Both TCR alpha and TCR beta chains were sequenced from each blood RNA sample. Overall study outcomes, separate from this receptor: DPC sensitization did not change the number of TCRs with a frequency above 1 in 1000, and there was no evidence of changes in global repertoire structure. Alopecia, a presumed autoimmune disease, was present in all patients, so the immune response of the patients might differ from that of healthy individuals. Expanded TCRs formed significantly more large CDR3 similarity clusters than pre-sensitization or healthy control sets, consistent with antigen-driven responses. Repeated subsampling changed both the strength of the expansion versus patch-test correlation and the threshold at which the correlation became significant. Patch test score was positively correlated with the number of PT1 expanded TCRs, with significance at thresholds 8, 16 and 32 but not at 4.

Trimming costs V 5 bases and J 2 bases, and their ends lie 15 bases apart. Via the germline V gene (reference sequence), CDR1 is SEHNR and CDR2 FQNEAQ. There are 15 amino acids in the CDR3, from cysteine to phenylalanine inclusive. The DNA shown is the 45-base CDR3, in frame from base 1. The material was whole blood, obtained in connection with sensitization to the hapten diphenylcyclopropenone (DPC). This TCR was recovered from a woman aged 25 to 39 with alopecia areata. Some clones in this sample may be carry-over from other donors' samples. This chain is built from TRBV7-9 and TRBJ1-1, with the D gene call left open. The CDR3 has the sequence CASSVWRGKNTEAFF. The sequence in DNA is TGTGCCAGCAGCGTCTGGCGGGGAAAAAACACTGAAGCTTTCTTT.